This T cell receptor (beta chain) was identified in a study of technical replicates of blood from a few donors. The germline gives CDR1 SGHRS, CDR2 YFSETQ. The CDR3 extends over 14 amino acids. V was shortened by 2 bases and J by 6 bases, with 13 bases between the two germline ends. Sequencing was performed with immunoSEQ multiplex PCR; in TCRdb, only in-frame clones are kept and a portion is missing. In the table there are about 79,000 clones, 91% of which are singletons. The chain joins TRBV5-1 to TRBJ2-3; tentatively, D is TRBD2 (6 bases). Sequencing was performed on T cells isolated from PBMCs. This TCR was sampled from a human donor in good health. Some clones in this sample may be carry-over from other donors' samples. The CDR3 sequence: CASSFGGRGDTQYF. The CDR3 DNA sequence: TGCGCCAGCAGCTTTGGGGGGAGAGGGGATACGCAGTATTTT.